These 5 T cell receptor beta chains share one sample of origin, sequenced in a study of PD-1 blockade in classical Hodgkin lymphoma. The time point: newly diagnosed, previously untreated cHL patient sample. Measured with immunoSEQ multiplex PCR; TCRdb has only the in-frame clones, and not every one. The repertoire holds about 28,000 clones, with 91% as singletons. The source material was peripheral blood mononuclear cells (PBMCs). The receptors shown here come from a human donor with classical Hodgkin lymphoma.

The chain has TRBV19 and TRBJ1-3; TRBD1 is a possible D gene (5 bases). CDR3 size: 16 residues. The germline V and J ends were trimmed by 5 bases and 7 bases, with 21 bases remaining between them. Germline CDR1 reads LNHDA; CDR2 reads SQIVND (reference sequence). The CDR3 sequence is CASSDPHTDITNTIYF. CDR3 coding DNA: TGTGCCAGTAGTGACCCTCACACGGACATTACGAACACCATATATTTT.

This sequence joins TRBV7-2 and TRBJ1-2; D uncertain. The CDR3 extends over 15 amino acids. Germline V gives CDR1 SGHTA, CDR2 FQGNSA. V was clipped by 5 bases and J by 3 bases, with 16 bases between them. This CDR3 reads CASSKTAGSDYGYTF. The DNA of the CDR3 is TGTGCCAGCAGCAAAACTGCAGGATCCGACTATGGCTACACCTTC.

This chain connects TRBV9 to TRBJ2-5; the match to TRBD2 covers 7 bases. Unmatched junction bases numbered 11, after V lost 1 base and J lost 5 bases. Looked up from germline, CDR1 is SGDLS and CDR2 is YYNGEE. The length of the CDR3 is 16 residues. In DNA form, the CDR3 reads TGTGCCAGCAGCGTAACCCCCAGCGGGGCGGGGGAGACCCAGTACTTC. Protein sequence: CASSVTPSGAGETQYF. Full variable domain (remainder filled in from reference TRBV9 and TRBJ2-5): DSGVTQTPKHLITATGQRVTLRCSPRSGDLSVYWYQQSLDQGLQFLIQYYNGEERAKGNILERFSAQQFPDLHSELNLSSLELGDSALYFCASSVTPSGAGETQYFGPGTRLLVL.

V and J are TRBV23-1 and TRBJ2-4; 8 bases agree with TRBD1. TRBV23-1 qualifies as an ORF whose function is uncertain. The CDR3 sequence is 16 residues long. V was pared by 7 bases and J by 2 bases, with 10 bases of the junction left unmatched. CDR3 sequence reads: CASTPDGDRTKNIQYF. The DNA for the CDR3 is TGCGCCAGCACCCCGGATGGGGACAGGACCAAAAACATTCAGTACTTC.

This clone was observed a few times. The chain couples TRBV27 to TRBJ2-5; D may correspond to TRBD1 or TRBD2 (5 bases each). Trimming cost V 5 bases and J 5 bases, with 15 bases left between them. Germline loops: CDR1 MNHEY, CDR2 SMNVEV (reference sequence). The CDR3 covers 14 residues. This CDR3 reads CASSPGANRETQYF. CDR3 bases: TGTGCCAGCAGTCCCGGGGCCAACAGGGAGACCCAGTACTTC.